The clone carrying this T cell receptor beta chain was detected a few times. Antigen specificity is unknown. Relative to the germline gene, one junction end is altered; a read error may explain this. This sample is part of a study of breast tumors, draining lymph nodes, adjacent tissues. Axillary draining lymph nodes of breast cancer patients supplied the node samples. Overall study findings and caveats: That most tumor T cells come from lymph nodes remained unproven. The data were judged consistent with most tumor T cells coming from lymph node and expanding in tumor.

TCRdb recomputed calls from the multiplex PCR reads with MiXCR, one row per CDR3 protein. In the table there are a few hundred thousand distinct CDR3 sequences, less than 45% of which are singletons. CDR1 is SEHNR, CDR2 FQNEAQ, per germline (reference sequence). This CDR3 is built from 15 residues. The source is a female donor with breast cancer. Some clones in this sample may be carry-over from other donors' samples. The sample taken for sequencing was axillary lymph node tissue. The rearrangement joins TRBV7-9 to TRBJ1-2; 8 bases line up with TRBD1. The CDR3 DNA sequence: TGTGCCAGCAGCGGGGGAAAGGACAGGGCCTATGGCTACCCCTTC. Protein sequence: CASSGGKDRAYGYPF.